This note documents a single T cell receptor (beta chain) sequence. Its antigen is not known. Only in-frame clones appear in the TCRdb table, and some are missing; sequencing was by immunoSEQ multiplex PCR. The sample shows under 130,000 clones, roughly 66% of them seen only once. The source of the sample is a study of shared clonotypes between healthy human individuals. Overall study findings and caveats: Generation probabilities of non-shared clonotypes were lower (relative to those shared by all four donors). Several donors shared around 5.2% of their naive CD4 clonotypes.

The V end lost 3 bases, the J end lost 0 bases, and 11 bases lay between the germline ends. The length of the CDR3 is 15 residues. The germline gives CDR1 SNHLY, CDR2 FYNNEI. The sequencing input was memory CD8+ T cells sorted from blood. Sample subset: CD45RO+ cells pooled with CCR7-negative TemRA cells. V is TRBV2 and J is TRBJ1-1, with D possibly TRBD1 on 5 matching bases. The origin of this receptor is a woman aged 25 to 39 in good health. Here the CDR3 reads CASSEYQQVNTEAFF. The DNA of the CDR3 is TGTGCCAGCAGTGAGTATCAACAGGTGAACACTGAAGCTTTCTTT. Filled out from reference TRBV2 and TRBJ1-1, the complete variable domain reads EPEVTQTPSHQVTQMGQEVILRCVPISNHLYFYWYRQILGQKVEFLVSFYNNEISEKSEIFDDQFSVERPDGSNFTLKIRSTKLEDSAMYFCASSEYQQVNTEAFFGQGTRLTVV.